Listed here are 25 T cell receptor beta chains from one sample, sequenced in a study of brain T cells in children with intractable seizures. Assay: immunoSEQ multiplex PCR; the TCRdb copy retains only in-frame clones and omits some. This table holds some 62,000 clones, 90% to 96% found once. The sequenced sample was peripheral blood, obtained at surgery. All receptors derive from a boy under two years old with focal cortical dysplasia and intractable seizures.

This chain connects TRBV4-1 to TRBJ1-2; no clear D. V was clipped by 0 bases and J by 6 bases, with 11 bases between them. The germline V gene encodes CDR1 MGHRA and CDR2 YSYEKL. The CDR3 length is 14 residues. The CDR3 reads CASSQDIKTDGYTF. In nucleotides, the CDR3 is TGCGCCAGCAGCCAAGATATCAAGACTGATGGCTACACCTTC.

The chain couples TRBV27 to TRBJ2-1, with 9 bases aligning to TRBD2. The CDR3 consists of 16 residues. Germline CDR1 is MNHEY and CDR2 is SMNVEV (reference sequence). The J segment lost 1 base and the V segment lost 4 bases, leaving 5 bases of the junction unmatched. CDR3 sequence (DNA): TGTGCCAGCAGTTATAGCGGGAGTGATTCCTACAATGAGCAGTTCTTC. Encoded protein: CASSYSGSDSYNEQFF.

The chain joins TRBV5-1 to TRBJ1-1; tentative D call: TRBD1 (5 bases). Trimming removed 1 base from V and 4 bases from J, with 11 bases in between. This CDR3 is built from 14 residues. Germline V gene lookup returns CDR1 SGHRS and CDR2 YFSETQ. This CDR3 reads CASSLQGVGTEAFF. CDR3 nucleotides: TGCGCCAGCAGCTTGCAGGGTGTAGGCACTGAAGCTTTCTTT.

The rearrangement links TRBV9 to TRBJ1-4, with D perhaps TRBD1 (5 bases). Germline V gene lookup returns CDR1 SGDLS and CDR2 YYNGEE. The V end lost 4 bases, the J end lost 0 bases, and 13 bases lay between the germline ends. The length of the CDR3 is 16 residues. The CDR3 loop is CASSPRAGATNEKLFF. CDR3 in DNA: TGTGCCAGCAGCCCGAGGGCGGGGGCAACTAATGAAAAACTGTTTTTT.

The chain carries TRBV5-1 and TRBJ2-5, with 7 nucleotides matching TRBD2. The CDR3 has 15 amino acids. Looked up from germline, CDR1 is SGHRS and CDR2 is YFSETQ. The trim removed 2 bases at V and 2 bases at J, leaving 6 bases unmatched. The CDR3 region has the DNA TGCGCCAGCAGCTTCCCGGCTAGCGGTCAAGAGACCCAGTACTTC. Its translation: CASSFPASGQETQYF.

V and J are TRBV9 and TRBJ2-1; D possibly matches TRBD1 or TRBD2 (7 bases each). Germline CDR1 SGDLS, CDR2 YYNGEE. The CDR3 runs to 16 residues. Between the trimmed V and J ends, which lost 3 bases and 2 bases, there was a span of 15 bases. The chain's CDR3 is CASSAGGGLAYNEQFF. DNA for the CDR3: TGTGCCAGCAGCGCAGGGGGGGGTCTTGCCTACAATGAGCAGTTCTTC.

J is TRBJ2-1 and V is TRBV7-9; D gene ambiguous. V dropped 2 bases and J dropped 10 bases, with 3 bases sitting between them. The CDR3 totals 10 residues. CDR1 is SEHNR, CDR2 FQNEAQ, per germline (reference sequence). CDR3 sequence (DNA): TGTGCCAGCAGCTTAAGGGAGCAGTTCTTC. Residues: CASSLREQFF.

The genes are TRBV3-1 (or the pseudogene TRBV3-2) and TRBJ2-7; D uncertain. Trimming cost V 1 base and J 3 bases, with 4 bases left between them. CDR3 size: 12 residues. Germline V gives CDR1 LGHDT, CDR2 YNNKEL (reference sequence). CDR3 nucleotide sequence: TGTGCCAGCAGCCAAGCTAGCTACGAGCAGTACTTC. Its protein product is CASSQASYEQYF.

Worth noting for this clone: One junction end does not reproduce the germline sequence, and a read error may be involved. The rearrangement uses TRBV5-4 and TRBJ2-7, with D tentatively TRBD2 (5 bases). The CDR3 is 13 amino acids. CDR1 is SGHNT, CDR2 YYREEE, per germline (reference sequence). CDR3 DNA: TGTGCCAGCAGCCTTGACGGGCGGGCCCCTACGTCCTTC. Translation gives CASSLDGRAPTSF.

The rearrangement joins TRBV19 to TRBJ1-1; a weak D match, TRBD1 (6 bases). Trimming pared 3 bases from V and 4 bases from J, leaving 21 bases between. There are 17 residues in the CDR3. Germline V gene lookup returns CDR1 LNHDA and CDR2 SQIVND (reference sequence). The CDR3 spells CASSILAGFGGPTEAFF. In nucleotides, the CDR3 is TGTGCCAGTAGTATCCTGGCGGGGTTCGGGGGGCCCACTGAAGCTTTCTTT.

V is TRBV11-2 and J is TRBJ2-1; D assignment may be TRBD1 or TRBD2 (5 bases each). This CDR3 spans 17 amino acids. Between the trimmed V and J ends, which lost 0 bases and 8 bases, there was a span of 20 bases. Germline V gene sequence: CDR1 SGHAT, CDR2 FQNNGV. The CDR3 DNA is TGTGCCAGCAGCTTAGATACGGGGTGGACACTTAGTCATGAGCAGTTCTTC. Translated: CASSLDTGWTLSHEQFF.

The genes are TRBV27 and TRBJ2-5; D call uncertain. Germline V gene sequence: CDR1 MNHEY, CDR2 SMNVEV (reference sequence). The CDR3 has 15 amino acids. V dropped 2 bases and J dropped 2 bases, with 12 bases sitting between them. The DNA for the CDR3 is TGTGCCAGCAGTTTAGTGGCAGTCCGGCAAGAGACCCAGTACTTC. Its protein product is CASSLVAVRQETQYF.

The chain uses TRBV19 and TRBJ1-5, with D uncertain. The germline V and J ends were trimmed by 4 bases and 3 bases, with 7 bases remaining between them. This CDR3 has 13 amino acids. Per the germline V gene, CDR1 is LNHDA and CDR2 is SQIVND (reference sequence). The chain's CDR3 is CASSTAANQPQHF. The DNA for the CDR3 is TGTGCCAGTAGTACCGCCGCCAATCAGCCCCAGCATTTT. Based on the CDR3 plus reference TRBV19 and TRBJ1-5, the full variable domain is DGGITQSPKYLFRKEGQNVTLSCEQNLNHDAMYWYRQDPGQGLRLIYYSQIVNDFQKGDIAEGYSVSREKKESFPLTVTSAQKNPTAFYLCASSTAANQPQHFGDGTRLSIL.

J is TRBJ1-2 and V is TRBV6-2 or TRBV6-3, with D uncertain. V was trimmed by 5 bases and J by 4 bases, leaving 20 bases between them. Germline values: CDR1 MNHEY, CDR2 SVGEGT. The length of the CDR3 is 16 residues. In DNA, the CDR3 is TGTGCCAGCAGTAAACAACAGCGAGGCCCCCTCTATGGCTACACCTTC. Its translation is CASSKQQRGPLYGYTF.

V is TRBV7-2 and J is TRBJ2-3; D gene unclear. CDR1 SGHTA and CDR2 FQGNSA come from the germline V gene. The V end was cut by 1 base, the J end by 2 bases, with 4 bases between. This CDR3 is 13 amino acids long. CDR3 loop: CASSLDSTDTQYF. The CDR3 bases are TGTGCCAGCAGCTTAGACTCCACAGATACGCAGTATTTT.

The chain joins TRBV7-2 to TRBJ1-6; D ambiguous. The CDR3 has 14 amino acids. Trimming shortened V by 0 bases and J by 6 bases, and 6 bases separated the two germline ends. Germline assignment: CDR1 SGHTA and CDR2 FQGNSA. CDR3 loop: CASSLAAVNSPLHF. For the CDR3, the DNA is TGTGCCAGCAGCTTAGCGGCAGTTAATTCACCCCTCCACTTT.

The chain combines TRBV5-1 with TRBJ2-7; weak D call: TRBD2 (6 bases). Germline lookup yields CDR1 SGHRS and CDR2 YFSETQ. V gave up 4 bases and J gave up 2 bases, with 25 bases separating them. This CDR3 is 18 amino acids long. Here the CDR3 reads CASSAPGRGGFPTYEQYF. The CDR3, as DNA: TGCGCCAGCAGCGCCCCGGGACGGGGAGGTTTCCCCACCTACGAGCAGTACTTC.

This chain uses TRBV7-2 with TRBJ1-3; D perhaps matches TRBD1 (6 bases). The CDR3 consists of 13 residues. The V gene's germline CDR1 is SGHTA and CDR2 FQGNSA. Trimming removed 3 bases from V and 13 bases from J, with 16 bases in between. CDR3 DNA: TGTGCCAGCAGCTTCACCCACCGGACAGAAATATATTTT. Protein sequence: CASSFTHRTEIYF.

The chain recombines TRBV9 with TRBJ2-1; 7 bases map to TRBD1. Germline V gives CDR1 SGDLS, CDR2 YYNGEE. After removal of 0 bases from V and 6 bases from J, the junction contained 0 bases not matched to a gene. The CDR3 is 13 amino acids. CDR3 in amino acids: CASSVAGGNEQFF. CDR3 coding DNA: TGTGCCAGCAGCGTAGCAGGGGGCAATGAGCAGTTCTTC.

This chain connects TRBV7-3 to TRBJ2-3; TRBD2 agrees at 10 bases. V lost 1 base, J lost 7 bases, and 8 bases stayed unmatched. The germline CDR1 and CDR2 sequences are SGHTA and FQGTGA. The CDR3 totals 16 residues. For the CDR3, the DNA is TGTGCCAGCAGCTTAATGCCAGCGGGAGGGCCGCATACGCAGTATTTT. This gives the protein CASSLMPAGGPHTQYF. The variable domain in full, with the rest retrieved from reference TRBV7-3 and TRBJ2-3, is GAGVSQTPSNKVTEKGKYVELRCDPISGHTALYWYRQSLGQGPEFLIYFQGTGAADDSGLPNDRFFAVRPEGSVSTLKIQRTERGDSAVYLCASSLMPAGGPHTQYFGPGTRLTVL.

This chain links TRBV24-1 with TRBJ2-3, with 10 bases fitting TRBD2. The CDR3 sequence is 15 residues long. The trim removed 5 bases at V and 2 bases at J, leaving 3 bases unmatched. CDR1 and CDR2 (germline): KGHDR, SFDVKD. The CDR3 is CATSVSGGDTDTQYF. In DNA form, the CDR3 reads TGTGCCACCAGTGTGAGCGGGGGGGACACAGATACGCAGTATTTT.

The V gene is TRBV6-5, the J gene TRBJ2-1; 7 nucleotides align to TRBD2. V lost 7 bases and J lost 5; bases outside the gene matches: 11. Germline assignment: CDR1 MNHEY and CDR2 SVGAGI. The CDR3 covers 15 residues. CDR3 loop: CASTHRGVADNEQFF. The CDR3 DNA follows: TGTGCCAGCACCCACCGGGGGGTAGCGGACAATGAGCAGTTCTTC.

The J gene is TRBJ2-7, the V gene TRBV5-4; a possible D gene is TRBD1 (5 bases). CDR1 and CDR2 (germline): SGHNT, YYREEE (reference sequence). Trimming took off 4 bases at V and 2 bases at J, with 13 bases between the two ends. The CDR3 is 14 amino acids. The CDR3 coding sequence is TGTGCCAGCAGCCTCTCTAGGGGAACCTACGAGCAGTACTTC. Its translation: CASSLSRGTYEQYF. Using reference TRBV5-4 and TRBJ2-7 for the parts outside the CDR3, the full variable domain is ETGVTQSPTHLIKTRGQQVTLRCSSQSGHNTVSWYQQALGQGPQFIFQYYREEENGRGNFPPRFSGLQFPNYSSELNVNALELDDSALYLCASSLSRGTYEQYFGPGTRLTVT.

The CDR3 protein is CASSRGQAEGPQHF. DNA for the CDR3: TGTGCCAGCAGCCGCGGACAGGCGGAGGGGCCCCAGCATTTT. V is TRBV5-4 and J is TRBJ1-5, with TRBD1 matching over 7 bases. Looked up from germline, CDR1 is SGHNT and CDR2 is YYREEE (reference sequence). CDR3 length equals 14 residues. V shed 4 bases, J shed 9 bases, and the junction held 10 bases outside the gene matches.

V gene TRBV7-3 combines with J gene TRBJ2-3; TRBD2 aligns across 15 bases. J was trimmed by 4 bases and V by 4 bases; bases with no gene match: 3. Looked up from germline, CDR1 is SGHTA and CDR2 is FQGTGA. The CDR3 is 16 residues long. DNA for the CDR3: TGTGCCAGCAGCTCAGGACTAGCGGGAGGGTCAGATACGCAGTATTTT. This sequence encodes CASSSGLAGGSDTQYF.